Below are 22 T cell receptor beta chains sequenced from a single sample in a study of T cell responses to AZD1222 COVID-19 vaccine. Clones were sequenced by immunoSEQ multiplex PCR, and TCRdb holds only the in-frame ones, with some missing. The table includes about 45,000 clones, around 90% detected once. Here the sequenced sample was peripheral blood, taken 28 days after the second AZD1222 dose. These receptors came from an adult who received the AZD1222 COVID-19 vaccine.

This sequence joins TRBV6-5 and TRBJ1-1, with TRBD1 matching over 8 bases. The CDR3 consists of 15 residues. Germline V gives CDR1 MNHEY, CDR2 SVGAGI. Unmatched junction bases numbered 8, after V lost 5 bases and J lost 3 bases. DNA for the CDR3: TGTGCCAGCAGTCAACAACAGGGGGGCTACACTGAAGCTTTCTTT. Protein: CASSQQQGGYTEAFF.

The CDR3 nucleotides are TGTGCCAGCAGCCGAGACAGGACCTCCTCTGGAAACACCATATATTTT. Translating gives CASSRDRTSSGNTIYF. The V call is TRBV11-2, the J call TRBJ1-3; possibly TRBD1 for D (6 bases). Trimming stripped 5 bases from V and 0 bases from J, with 14 bases between. The CDR3 is made up of 16 amino acids. CDR1 SGHAT and CDR2 FQNNGV come from the germline V gene.

The chain links TRBV7-8 to TRBJ2-7, with 11 nucleotides matching TRBD2. Germline CDR1 is SGHVS and CDR2 is FQNEAQ. Trimming at V came to 4 bases and at J to 3 bases, leaving 17 bases not matched to a gene. The CDR3 is 19 amino acids. The CDR3 DNA reads TGTGCCAGCAGCTACCGATGGGCAGGGGGGACTAGCGGTAACTACGAGCAGTACTTC. It translates to CASSYRWAGGTSGNYEQYF.

The V call is TRBV28, the J call TRBJ1-1; 8 nucleotides line up with TRBD1. CDR3 length equals 13 residues. The germline V gene has CDR1 MDHEN and CDR2 SYDVKM. The J segment lost 6 bases and the V segment lost 6 bases, leaving 6 bases of the junction unmatched. The CDR3 sequence is CASSSTGGAEAFF. CDR3 nucleotide sequence: TGTGCCAGCAGCTCTACAGGGGGAGCTGAAGCTTTCTTT.

This chain joins TRBV5-4 and TRBJ2-7; D gene ambiguous. CDR3 length: 15 residues. The germline V gene encodes CDR1 SGHNT and CDR2 YYREEE (reference sequence). V lost 0 bases and J lost 0, with 10 bases in between. The CDR3 spells CASSLGSLTSYEQYF. For the CDR3, the DNA is TGTGCCAGCAGCTTGGGATCGTTAACCTCCTACGAGCAGTACTTC.

The chain employs TRBV5-5 and TRBJ2-3; TRBD2 is a possible D gene (6 bases). CDR1 is SGHKS and CDR2 is YYEKEE in the germline V gene (reference sequence). The CDR3 covers 16 residues. Trimming took off 7 bases at V and 0 bases at J, with 18 bases between the two ends. In DNA form, the CDR3 reads TGTGCCAGCTCCTTAAGCGGCGCGGGGAGCACAGATACGCAGTATTTT. Amino acids: CASSLSGAGSTDTQYF.

This chain connects TRBV28 to TRBJ2-7, with TRBD1 matching 8 bases. V was clipped by 11 bases and J by 5 bases; unmatched bases: 17. CDR1 and CDR2 (germline): MDHEN, SYDVKM. The CDR3 contains 15 residues. CDR3 sequence: CASSRAGAGGNEQYF. CDR3 nucleotides: TGTGCCTCGAGCAGAGCCGGGGCAGGGGGCAACGAGCAGTACTTC.

The CDR3 DNA is TGTGCCACTAAGCGGGAGAGACTCTACAATGAGCAGTTCTTC. Translation gives CATKRERLYNEQFF. The rearrangement links TRBV15 to TRBJ2-1; 8 nucleotides align to TRBD2. V trimming: 9 bases; J trimming: 3 bases; junction bases outside the gene matches: 7. The CDR3 runs to 14 residues. Per germline, CDR1 LNHNV and CDR2 YYDKDF (reference sequence).

The CDR3 protein is CASRLRDTNTGELFF. CDR3 in DNA: TGCGCCAGCAGACTCCGGGACACTAACACCGGGGAGCTGTTTTTT. The chain couples TRBV4-1 to TRBJ2-2, with a weak D call TRBD1 (6 bases). CDR3 size: 15 residues. The V gene lost 6 bases and the J gene lost 2 bases, with 13 bases spanning the gap. Germline V lookup: CDR1 MGHRA, CDR2 YSYEKL.

The chain joins TRBV7-2 to TRBJ2-1, with 10 bases aligning to TRBD2. The V segment lost 5 bases and the J segment 9 bases; nucleotides outside the gene matches: 10. In germline, CDR1 is SGHTA, CDR2 FQGNSA. The CDR3 totals 15 residues. The CDR3 DNA follows: TGTGCCAGCAGCCAGGAGAGCGGGGGGGTTGGTGAGCAGTTCTTC. Translating gives CASSQESGGVGEQFF.

V and J are TRBV3-1 (or the pseudogene TRBV3-2) and TRBJ2-5, with 7 bases lining up with TRBD1. J lost 5 bases, V lost 1 base, and 7 bases had no gene match. The V gene's germline CDR1 is LGHDT and CDR2 YNNKEL (reference sequence). The CDR3 runs to 15 residues. The CDR3 DNA sequence: TGTGCCAGCAGCCAAGGTAGGGGGCGACGGGAGACCCAGTACTTC. It translates to CASSQGRGRRETQYF.

This clone was seen just once. The gene calls are TRBV9 and TRBJ2-7; D is ambiguous. The germline V gene has CDR1 SGDLS and CDR2 YYNGEE. The CDR3 totals 14 residues. Trimming removed 4 bases from V and 5 bases from J, with 16 bases in between. CDR3 sequence reads: CASSSAPGYHEQYF. CDR3 sequence (DNA): TGTGCCAGCAGCTCAGCCCCTGGCTACCACGAGCAGTACTTC.

The genes are TRBV7-9 and TRBJ2-3; no firm D call. The CDR3 is made up of 14 amino acids. Germline V lookup: CDR1 SEHNR, CDR2 FQNEAQ (reference sequence). Trimming shortened V by 5 bases and J by 4 bases, and 13 bases separated the two germline ends. The CDR3 sequence: CASSPPSSADTQYF. The CDR3 DNA sequence: TGTGCCAGCAGCCCGCCGAGCAGCGCAGATACGCAGTATTTT.

This chain uses TRBV7-9 with TRBJ2-7; 11 nucleotides line up with TRBD2. The CDR3 sequence is 15 residues long. Germline CDR1 is SEHNR and CDR2 is FQNEAQ (reference sequence). V lost 5 bases and J lost 6; bases outside the gene matches: 9. The CDR3 nucleotides are TGTGCCAGCAGCCAATTAGCGGGAGGGCCCATCGAGCAGTACTTC. Amino acids: CASSQLAGGPIEQYF.

The table lists this clone with a few counts. This rearrangement joins TRBV7-2 to TRBJ2-7; D gene ambiguous. Looked up from germline, CDR1 is SGHTA and CDR2 is FQGNSA. CDR3 length equals 12 residues. V was cut by 2 bases and J by 6 bases, with 8 bases left in between. This CDR3 reads CASSLQAAEQYF. CDR3 in DNA: TGTGCCAGCAGCTTACAGGCAGCCGAGCAGTACTTC. The complete variable domain, with remaining parts taken from reference TRBV7-2 and TRBJ2-7, reads GAGVSQSPSNKVTEKGKDVELRCDPISGHTALYWYRQSLGQGLEFLIYFQGNSAPDKSGLPSDRFSAERTGGSVSTLTIQRTQQEDSAVYLCASSLQAAEQYFGPGTRLTVT.

DNA for the CDR3: TGTGCCAGTAGTCCCCGGGAGGTAGCGGGATACAATGAGCAGTTCTTC. It encodes CASSPREVAGYNEQFF. This sequence joins TRBV19 and TRBJ2-1; 8 bases match TRBD2. V lost 5 bases and J lost 4; bases outside the gene matches: 10. Germline V lookup: CDR1 LNHDA, CDR2 SQIVND (reference sequence). This CDR3 has 16 residues.

CDR3 residues: CASRAGTDNSPLHF. CDR3 DNA: TGTGCCAGCAGGGCCGGGACAGACAATTCACCCCTCCACTTT. The chain combines TRBV5-4 with TRBJ1-6, with TRBD1 identical over 7 bases. CDR3 size: 14 residues. With V trimmed by 5 bases and J by 7 bases, 6 bases remained unmatched. From germline, CDR1 is SGHNT and CDR2 YYREEE (reference sequence).

Of note for this clone: One junction end disagrees with the germline gene, perhaps due to a read error. This chain uses TRBV15 with TRBJ2-7; D may match TRBD1 or TRBD2 (5 bases each). This CDR3 spans 15 amino acids. Germline V gives CDR1 LNHNV, CDR2 YYDKDF (reference sequence). CDR3 protein: CATSGDTGPPYEQYF. CDR3 nucleotides: TGTGCCACCAGCGGAGATACGGGACCTCCCTACGAGCAGTACTTC.

The rearrangement links TRBV30 to TRBJ2-5; D is unclear. From germline, CDR1 is GTSNPN and CDR2 SVGIG (reference sequence). The CDR3 is made up of 11 amino acids. The V end lost 4 bases, the J end lost 4 bases, and 7 bases lay between the germline ends. The CDR3, as DNA: TGTGCCTGGACGCGCAGAGAGACCCAGTACTTC. Translation gives CAWTRRETQYF.

The chain's CDR3 is CATFSSGNTIYF. CDR3 coding DNA: TGTGCCACCTTCAGCTCTGGAAACACCATATATTTT. The rearrangement joins TRBV6-5 to TRBJ1-3; no clear D gene. This CDR3 contains 12 residues. V was pared by 10 bases and J by 0 bases, with 7 bases between. From germline, CDR1 is MNHEY and CDR2 SVGAGI.

V and J are TRBV6-1 and TRBJ1-5; maybe TRBD1 (5 bases). The germline V gene has CDR1 MNHNS and CDR2 SASEGT. Trimming stripped 1 base from V and 6 bases from J, with 10 bases between. The CDR3 extends over 14 amino acids. CDR3 DNA sequence: TGTGCCAGCAGTGAAGGTGGGGCAGTTCAGCCCCAGCATTTT. It yields the protein CASSEGGAVQPQHF.

In this sample, this clone turned up a few times. V gene TRBV5-1 combines with J gene TRBJ2-5, with unresolved D. The CDR3 loop spans 15 amino acids. Trimming cost V 0 bases and J 5 bases, with 14 bases left between them. From germline, CDR1 is SGHRS and CDR2 YFSETQ. DNA for the CDR3: TGCGCCAGCAGCTTGGCCACAGCCGAAGTGGAGACCCAGTACTTC. Its protein is CASSLATAEVETQYF.